This T cell receptor (beta chain) was identified in a study of blood T cell repertoires in COVID-19 (TCRdb year 2020). About the study as a whole: Collaborator samples came from the United States, Italy and Spain and covered acute and convalescent phases of COVID-19. Where available, HLA class I and class II types were taken from metadata supplied by the sample provider and were not determined by assay-based typing. Nearly every sample came with metadata listing a de-identified subject ID, COVID-19 status, age in years and sex. Subjects who had been exposed to COVID-19, were actively infected with it, or had recovered from it provided the deeply sampled blood TCRbeta repertoires that made up the dataset. The prospective study material was composed of cDNA or gDNA derived from T cells, B-cell-depleted T cells, or PBMCs. The repertoires were released in a freely available public database intended as a resource for research on the immune response to SARS-CoV-2. The samples were drawn from the first 160 participants of the ongoing ImmuneRACE study and from roughly 1,300 subjects provided by 6 global collaborators.

Overall study outcomes, separate from this receptor: How much clinical and demographic metadata was included differed by source and by participant, and the metadata was provided uncurated.

TCRbeta CDR3 regions were amplified from genomic DNA using the immunoSEQ Assay, a bias-controlled multiplex PCR. In the source study's methods: The number of nucleated cells in each sample was estimated by amplification of reference gene primers within the assay. To quantify the absolute abundance of each unique TCRbeta CDR3 rearrangement, sequence reads were collapsed and filtered. Productive Simpson clonality was computed per sample as the square root of Simpson's diversity index over productive rearrangements. TCRdb retrieved this table from immuneACCESS and kept in-frame rearrangements only. Not all clones are present; in checked studies, unresolved V genes account for under half, and no reason is known for the remainder. V, J and clone size derive from that table, while D and trimming were established from the DNA sequence. Here the sample has some 140,000 clones; around 83% occur a single time. The ten largest clones add up to about an eighth of the sample.

One collaborating source in Seattle enrolled patients during active infection and followed them longitudinally through the course of disease. The collaborating institutions used their own protocols to collect whole blood in K2EDTA tubes. For TCRbeta analysis, collaborator samples were shipped as frozen whole blood, as isolated PBMCs, or as DNA extracted from either sample type. As for this clone: What this receptor recognizes is not known. One base away there is no much larger clone; base qualities are not given.

V and J are trimmed by 4 bases and 8 bases, and the gene matches miss 4 bases of the junction. According to the germline V gene, CDR1 reads SGDLS and CDR2 reads YYNGEE. Including the terminal cysteine and phenylalanine, the CDR3 comprises 14 residues. Just CDR3 DNA is preserved here, 42 bases in frame from base 1. The origin of this receptor is a woman aged 55-70 years with COVID-19, enrolled during active disease. Sequencing was carried out using peripheral blood. The rearrangement combines TRBV9 with TRBJ1-4; 11 junctional bases match TRBD1. CDR3 region: CASSTRDRGEKLFF. The DNA reads as follows: TGTGCCAGCAGCACACGGGACAGGGGGGAAAAACTGTTTTTT.